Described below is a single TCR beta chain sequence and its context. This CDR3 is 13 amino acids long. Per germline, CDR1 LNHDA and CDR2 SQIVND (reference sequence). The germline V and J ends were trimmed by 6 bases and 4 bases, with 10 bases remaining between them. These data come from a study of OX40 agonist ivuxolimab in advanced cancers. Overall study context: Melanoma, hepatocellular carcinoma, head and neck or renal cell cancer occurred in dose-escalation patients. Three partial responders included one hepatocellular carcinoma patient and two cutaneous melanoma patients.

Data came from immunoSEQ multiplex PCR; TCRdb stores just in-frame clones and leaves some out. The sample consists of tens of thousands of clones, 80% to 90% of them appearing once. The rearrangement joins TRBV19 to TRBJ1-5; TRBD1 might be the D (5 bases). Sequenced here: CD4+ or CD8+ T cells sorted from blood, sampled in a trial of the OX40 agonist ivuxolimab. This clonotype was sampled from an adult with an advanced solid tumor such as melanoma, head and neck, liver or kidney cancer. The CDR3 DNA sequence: TGTGCCAGTAGCCGGGACCGGAATCAGCCCCAGCATTTT. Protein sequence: CASSRDRNQPQHF.